The 26 T cell receptor beta chains given below trace back to one sample, sequenced in a study of cytomegalovirus exposure and HLA in healthy donors (dated by TCRdb to about 2017). Receptor libraries were prepared by the immunoSEQ multiplex PCR assay. Held by TCRdb, this immuneACCESS table contains in-frame sequences only and omits some clones. Under half of the omission traces to an unresolved V gene where checked; the cause of the rest is unknown. The sample contains 150,000 to 200,000 clones, about 96% of them found a single time. 0.89% of the sample rests with the top ten. The sample was PBMCs. Receptors were obtained from a woman younger than 35 in good health and CMV-seronegative.

V and J are TRBV27 and TRBJ2-3; the match to TRBD1 covers 8 bases. Germline V gives CDR1 MNHEY, CDR2 SMNVEV (reference sequence). This CDR3 contains 15 residues. V shed 5 bases and J 4 bases; nucleotides not matched to a gene: 8. In DNA form, the CDR3 reads TGTGCCAGCAGTCCCACGACAGGGGAGTCAGATACGCAGTATTTT. Amino acid sequence: CASSPTTGESDTQYF.

V usage is TRBV5-1 and J usage is TRBJ1-1; 10 bases line up with TRBD1. Germline-derived CDR1 and CDR2 are SGHRS and YFSETQ. J gave up 4 bases and V 6 bases, and 9 bases lay outside the gene matches. This CDR3 is built from 15 residues. The CDR3 DNA reads TGCGCCAGCACCCAAACCGGGACAGGGGTCACTGAAGCTTTCTTT. Amino acid sequence: CASTQTGTGVTEAFF.

This chain uses TRBV5-6 with TRBJ2-3; tentative D call: TRBD1 (6 bases). Germline V gene data show CDR1 as SGHDT and CDR2 as YYEEEE. V was trimmed by 0 bases and J by 6 bases, leaving 11 bases between them. There are 14 residues in the CDR3. CDR3: CASSLGDRFDTQYF. CDR3 DNA: TGTGCCAGCAGCTTGGGTGACAGGTTCGATACGCAGTATTTT.

The chain links TRBV11-3 to TRBJ2-1; TRBD2 aligns across 8 bases. After removal of 0 bases from V and 15 bases from J, the junction contained 7 bases not matched to a gene. Germline CDR1 SGHNT, CDR2 YENEEA. This CDR3 contains 13 residues. CDR3 sequence reads: CASSLEYSGEVFF. The DNA for the CDR3 is TGTGCCAGCAGCTTAGAATATAGCGGGGAAGTGTTCTTC.

The chain uses TRBV5-1 and TRBJ1-4, with 8 bases matching TRBD1. Per germline, CDR1 SGHRS and CDR2 YFSETQ. The J segment lost 5 bases and the V segment lost 2 bases, leaving 14 bases of the junction unmatched. The CDR3 consists of 18 residues. This chain's CDR3 is CASSFRDRGYGGNEKLFF. The CDR3 bases are TGCGCCAGCAGCTTTCGAGACAGGGGCTATGGAGGGAATGAAAAACTGTTTTTT.

V usage is TRBV18 and J usage is TRBJ1-1; no clear D gene. The CDR3 has 16 residues. V was cut by 5 bases and J by 4 bases, with 20 bases left in between. Germline loops: CDR1 KGHSH, CDR2 LQKENI. The CDR3 nucleotides are TGTGCCAGCTCAGAGTCCCCATGGGAGGGAGGCACTGAAGCTTTCTTT. Translating gives CASSESPWEGGTEAFF. Full variable domain (rest looked up from reference TRBV18 and TRBJ1-1): NAGVMQNPRHLVRRRGQEARLRCSPMKGHSHVYWYRQLPEEGLKFMVYLQKENIIDESGMPKERFSAEFPKEGPSILRIQQVVRGDSAAYFCASSESPWEGGTEAFFGQGTRLTVV.

The rearrangement uses TRBV27 and TRBJ2-7; D is undetermined. V was cut by 2 bases and J by 5 bases, with 13 bases left in between. CDR3 size: 14 residues. Germline loops: CDR1 MNHEY, CDR2 SMNVEV (reference sequence). The CDR3 here is CASSLGDNVNEQYF. Written as DNA, the CDR3 is TGTGCCAGCAGTTTAGGCGACAATGTGAACGAGCAGTACTTC.

The chain carries TRBV6-1 and TRBJ1-6; no clear D gene. From germline, CDR1 is MNHNS and CDR2 SASEGT. This CDR3 is 14 amino acids long. Trimming cost V 8 bases and J 8 bases, with 16 bases left between them. The CDR3 bases are TGTGCCAGCTTAATAAGGTTCCGGGATTCACCCCTCCACTTT. This gives the protein CASLIRFRDSPLHF.

The V call is TRBV19, the J call TRBJ2-2; D is undetermined. Trimming pared 6 bases from V and 6 bases from J, leaving 5 bases between. Germline CDR1 reads LNHDA; CDR2 reads SQIVND (reference sequence). The CDR3 extends over 11 amino acids. DNA for the CDR3: TGTGCCAGTAGGGGCGCCGGGGAGCTGTTTTTT. Protein sequence: CASRGAGELFF.

CDR3 residues: CASSADREGSYEQYF. The CDR3 DNA is TGTGCCAGCAGCGCGGACAGGGAGGGATCCTACGAGCAGTACTTC. This rearrangement joins TRBV9 to TRBJ2-7; possible D gene TRBD1, 8 bases. From germline, CDR1 is SGDLS and CDR2 YYNGEE. The CDR3 is 15 amino acids. V lost 3 bases and J 1 base, leaving 14 bases between the germline ends.

This chain connects TRBV30 to TRBJ1-2, with D hard to call. Trimming took off 7 bases at V and 4 bases at J, with 13 bases between the two ends. Germline CDR1 and CDR2: GTSNPN and SVGIG (reference sequence). The length of the CDR3 is 12 residues. The CDR3 here is CAFGAGFYGYTF. DNA for the CDR3: TGTGCCTTTGGAGCGGGCTTCTATGGCTACACCTTC.

This clone was seen a single time. The CDR3 here is CASRPLRGQGEGSNEQFF. CDR3 coding DNA: TGTGCCAGCAGGCCCCTTCGGGGACAGGGGGAAGGTTCGAATGAGCAGTTCTTC. The V call is TRBV2, the J call TRBJ2-1; 11 bases match TRBD1. J lost 7 bases, V lost 6 bases, and 17 bases had no gene match. The CDR3 has 18 residues. The germline V gene encodes CDR1 SNHLY and CDR2 FYNNEI.

The rearrangement links TRBV6-6 to TRBJ2-3; 7 bases are shared with TRBD2. Germline V gene lookup returns CDR1 MNHNY and CDR2 SVGAGI (reference sequence). Trimming removed 7 bases from V and 5 bases from J; junction bases left unmatched: 9. The CDR3 totals 14 residues. This chain's CDR3 is CASTWGGLIDTQYF. Written as DNA, the CDR3 is TGTGCCAGCACCTGGGGGGGTTTAATAGATACGCAGTATTTT.

The J gene is TRBJ2-3, the V gene TRBV27; 8 nucleotides agree with TRBD1. With 1 base clipped from V and 6 bases from J, the junction kept 6 bases outside the gene matches. The CDR3 spans 15 residues. Per germline, CDR1 MNHEY and CDR2 SMNVEV (reference sequence). The CDR3 DNA is TGTGCCAGCAGTTTATTGGCAGGGGGCGTGGATACGCAGTATTTT. Its protein is CASSLLAGGVDTQYF.

This rearrangement joins TRBV30 to TRBJ1-4, with 9 bases matching TRBD1. In germline, CDR1 is GTSNPN, CDR2 SVGIG (reference sequence). This CDR3 is 16 amino acids long. The chain's CDR3 is CASPTGGAGRSEKLFF. The CDR3 DNA reads as TGTGCTTCTCCTACAGGGGGCGCGGGTCGATCTGAAAAACTGTTTTTT.

The chain couples TRBV15 to TRBJ1-1; D is undetermined. Germline CDR1 and CDR2: LNHNV and YYDKDF (reference sequence). The CDR3 has 12 amino acids. Between the trimmed V and J ends, which lost 3 bases and 1 base, there was a span of 3 bases. The CDR3 is CATSRRNTEAFF. DNA of the CDR3: TGTGCCACCAGCAGGCGGAACACTGAAGCTTTCTTT. Full variable domain (outside the CDR3, taken from reference TRBV15 and TRBJ1-1): DAMVIQNPRYQVTQFGKPVTLSCSQTLNHNVMYWYQQKSSQAPKLLFHYYDKDFNNEADTPDNFQSRRPNTSFCFLDIRSPGLGDTAMYLCATSRRNTEAFFGQGTRLTVV.

The chain links TRBV7-2 to TRBJ2-3; TRBD1 is a possible D gene (7 bases). Germline values: CDR1 SGHTA, CDR2 FQGNSA. Trimming shortened V by 0 bases and J by 3 bases, and 10 bases separated the two germline ends. The CDR3 has 15 amino acids. The CDR3 protein is CASSLARGRTDTQYF. DNA of the CDR3: TGTGCCAGCAGCTTAGCCAGGGGGAGGACAGATACGCAGTATTTT. The full variable domain, in which reference TRBV7-2 and TRBJ2-3 provide the parts outside the CDR3, is GAGVSQSPSNKVTEKGKDVELRCDPISGHTALYWYRQSLGQGLEFLIYFQGNSAPDKSGLPSDRFSAERTGGSVSTLTIQRTQQEDSAVYLCASSLARGRTDTQYFGPGTRLTVL.

The rearrangement joins TRBV5-4 to TRBJ1-2; 9 bases are a match to TRBD1. The trim removed 4 bases at V and 5 bases at J, leaving 6 bases unmatched. The length of the CDR3 is 14 residues. Germline V lookup: CDR1 SGHNT, CDR2 YYREEE (reference sequence). The CDR3 loop reads CASSTIGQGYGYTF. The CDR3 DNA follows: TGTGCCAGCAGCACGATCGGACAGGGGTATGGCTACACCTTC.

The chain carries TRBV5-1 and TRBJ2-1; maybe TRBD2 (5 bases). Germline assignment: CDR1 SGHRS and CDR2 YFSETQ. The V gene lost 2 bases and the J gene lost 0 bases, with 9 bases spanning the gap. The CDR3 loop spans 15 amino acids. The CDR3 nucleotides read TGCGCCAGCAGCTTCGACTACTCCTCCTACAATGAGCAGTTCTTC. Translating gives CASSFDYSSYNEQFF.

This rearrangement joins TRBV7-9 to TRBJ2-5; TRBD2 matches 7 bases. CDR3 size: 15 residues. Germline CDR1 and CDR2: SEHNR and FQNEAQ (reference sequence). Unmatched junction bases numbered 6, after V lost 0 bases and J lost 5 bases. The CDR3 DNA reads as TGTGCCAGCAGCTTAGCGCGAGCGGGGTATGAGACCCAGTACTTC. Its translation: CASSLARAGYETQYF.

The count of this clone is one. This chain uses TRBV7-7 with TRBJ2-2; the D gene is possibly TRBD2 (6 bases). Germline V gene sequence: CDR1 SSHAT, CDR2 FNYEAQ (reference sequence). The length of the CDR3 is 13 residues. The chain's CDR3 is CATGGFGTGELFF. For the CDR3, the DNA is TGTGCTACCGGGGGATTCGGGACCGGGGAGCTGTTTTTT.

The rearrangement links TRBV7-9 to TRBJ2-7; 7 bases fit TRBD2. The CDR3 loop spans 14 amino acids. CDR1 and CDR2 (germline): SEHNR, FQNEAQ (reference sequence). Unmatched junction bases numbered 5, after V lost 3 bases and J lost 3 bases. CDR3 residues: CASSFTGGDYEQYF. CDR3 bases: TGTGCCAGCAGCTTCACTGGGGGGGACTACGAGCAGTACTTC. The full variable domain, in which reference TRBV7-9 and TRBJ2-7 provide the parts outside the CDR3, is DTGVSQNPRHKITKRGQNVTFRCDPISEHNRLYWYRQTLGQGPEFLTYFQNEAQLEKSRLLSDRFSAERPKGSFSTLEIQRTEQGDSAMYLCASSFTGGDYEQYFGPGTRLTVT.

This rearrangement joins TRBV9 to TRBJ1-4, with D possibly TRBD1 on 6 matching bases. The CDR3 sequence is 15 residues long. Germline CDR1 is SGDLS and CDR2 is YYNGEE. V shed 3 bases and J shed 4 bases, with 13 bases lying between them. This CDR3 reads CASSGQGTINEKLFF. Written as DNA, the CDR3 is TGTGCCAGCAGCGGTCAGGGGACCATTAATGAAAAACTGTTTTTT.

The chain carries TRBV10-3 and TRBJ2-7; 7 bases agree with TRBD2. The CDR3 length is 13 residues. With V trimmed by 3 bases and J by 7 bases, 6 bases remained unmatched. CDR1 and CDR2 (germline): ENHRY, SYGVKD. In DNA form, the CDR3 reads TGTGCCATCAGTGACGGGGGGTTTTCAGAGCAGTACTTC. Translation: CAISDGGFSEQYF.

The J gene is TRBJ2-7, the V gene TRBV7-2; 10 nucleotides agree with TRBD1. V gave up 5 bases and J gave up 1 base; unmatched junction bases: 8. Germline loops: CDR1 SGHTA, CDR2 FQGNSA. This CDR3 contains 16 residues. This CDR3 reads CASSAQGQGLSYEQYF. CDR3 nucleotide sequence: TGTGCCAGCAGCGCCCAGGGACAGGGGCTATCCTACGAGCAGTACTTC.

This chain uses TRBV27 with TRBJ1-2; the match to TRBD1 covers 8 bases. J lost 6 bases, V lost 4 bases, and 7 bases had no gene match. The CDR3 extends over 14 amino acids. Germline V lookup: CDR1 MNHEY, CDR2 SMNVEV (reference sequence). Here the CDR3 DNA reads TGTGCCAGCAGTTCCCCAATGACAGGGGATGGCTACACCTTC. It yields the protein CASSSPMTGDGYTF.